This TCR beta chain appears in the sequencing data of a study of tumor and adjacent non-tumor tissue in lung cancer. Overall study findings and caveats: Shorter survival was associated with higher TCR diversity in tumors.

Three rounds of nested PCR, following a modified ARM-PCR protocol, produced the TCRbeta library. A single record per CDR3 protein comes from TCRdb applying MiXCR to the multiplex PCR reads. The table lists over 85,000 distinct CDR3 sequences, 75% to 90% of them singletons. V lost 4 bases to trimming and J lost 7 bases, with 14 bases between them. CDR3 length: 13 amino acids. CDR1 and CDR2 from the germline V gene are SGHDT and YYEEEE. Details on this clonotype: The antigen is not known.

The template was RNA from unsorted bulk tissue. The sequenced material came from lung tumor tissue. The J gene is TRBJ2-5, the V gene TRBV5-6; D not certain. This clonotype was obtained from a man between 65 and 85 years old with non-small cell lung cancer. The CDR3 DNA reads TGTGCCAGCAGCCCTAAGTCGTGTGGGACCCAGTACTTC. This translates into CASSPKSCGTQYF.